This is a list of T cell receptor beta chains from one sample in a study of cytomegalovirus exposure and HLA in healthy donors. Assay: immunoSEQ multiplex PCR; the TCRdb copy retains only in-frame clones and omits some. The repertoire consists of approximately 100,000 clones, with around 75% occurring once and the leading ten covering more than 9%. Sequenced sample: PBMCs. Every receptor here comes from a man in his fifties in good health and CMV-seronegative. Both conserved end residues are part of each CDR3. Fields, in order: clone size, V gene, D gene, J gene, CDR3 length, CDR3 DNA, CDR3 protein. The D gene is left open where the match is weak. A clone size is listed for some rows: how often the clone was seen (once, few, many), or a class if it is expanded.

abundance: -
v_gene: TRBV4-3
d_gene: TRBD2
j_gene: TRBJ2-1
len: 18
CDR3nt: TGCGCCAGCAGCCAAGACTTCACTAGCGGGAGCTCCTACAATGAGCAGTTCTTC
CDR3aa: CASSQDFTSGSSYNEQFF

abundance: -
v_gene: TRBV5-6
d_gene: -
j_gene: TRBJ2-1
len: 17
CDR3nt: TGTGCCAGCACCAAGAGGGTACGGAGTTCCTCCTACAATGAGCAGTTCTTC
CDR3aa: CASTKRVRSSSYNEQFF

abundance: -
v_gene: TRBV13
d_gene: TRBD2
j_gene: TRBJ2-5
len: 16
CDR3nt: TGTGCCAGCAGCACCCCCACGGGGAGGGATCGGAAGACCCAGTACTTC
CDR3aa: CASSTPTGRDRKTQYF

abundance: -
v_gene: TRBV30
d_gene: -
j_gene: TRBJ1-5
len: 12
CDR3nt: TGTGCCTGGGCGCGTGACGGGAAGCCCCAGCATTTT
CDR3aa: CAWARDGKPQHF

abundance: -
v_gene: TRBV15
d_gene: -
j_gene: TRBJ1-3
len: 14
CDR3nt: TGTGCCACCAGCAGTCACAGCTCTGGAAACACCATATATTTT
CDR3aa: CATSSHSSGNTIYF

abundance: -
v_gene: TRBV27
d_gene: TRBD2
j_gene: TRBJ2-3
len: 15
CDR3nt: TGTGCCAGCAGTGATGAAGCGGGAGATTTAGATACGCAGTATTTT
CDR3aa: CASSDEAGDLDTQYF

abundance: -
v_gene: TRBV5-1
d_gene: TRBD2
j_gene: TRBJ2-3
len: 17
CDR3nt: TGCGCCAGCAGCTTGGGATTGAGCGGGGGGCAAGCAGATACGCAGTATTTT
CDR3aa: CASSLGLSGGQADTQYF

abundance: -
v_gene: TRBV28
d_gene: TRBD1
j_gene: TRBJ1-4
len: 14
CDR3nt: TGTGCCAGCAGTTTACAGGGGGCGGGGGAAAAACTGTTTTTT
CDR3aa: CASSLQGAGEKLFF

abundance: -
v_gene: TRBV6-6
d_gene: -
j_gene: TRBJ1-1
len: 13
CDR3nt: TGTGCCAGCATCCTGGACAGTCTCAATGAAGCTTTCTTT
CDR3aa: CASILDSLNEAFF

abundance: few
v_gene: TRBV18
d_gene: TRBD1
j_gene: TRBJ2-4
len: 16
CDR3nt: TGTGCCAGCTCACCAAGCAGGGACAGGGCCAAAAACATTCAGTACTTC
CDR3aa: CASSPSRDRAKNIQYF

abundance: -
v_gene: TRBV28
d_gene: -
j_gene: TRBJ2-7
len: 15
CDR3nt: TGTGCCAGCAGTGAAGTCGTTGTTACAGCTAACGAGCAGTACTTC
CDR3aa: CASSEVVVTANEQYF

abundance: few
v_gene: TRBV29-1
d_gene: -
j_gene: TRBJ1-2
len: 13
CDR3nt: TGCAGCGTCTCCCCGCTCGGGGGCTATGGCTACACCTTC
CDR3aa: CSVSPLGGYGYTF

abundance: -
v_gene: TRBV5-5
d_gene: TRBD1
j_gene: TRBJ1-2
len: 16
CDR3nt: TGTGCCAGCAGCTTGGATTCGGGACAGGGGAAAAATGGCTACACCTTC
CDR3aa: CASSLDSGQGKNGYTF

abundance: -
v_gene: TRBV2
d_gene: TRBD1
j_gene: TRBJ1-2
len: 15
CDR3nt: TGTGCCAGCAGTCTAGAGACAGGGGGCAGCTATGGCTACACCTTC
CDR3aa: CASSLETGGSYGYTF

abundance: -
v_gene: TRBV19
d_gene: -
j_gene: TRBJ2-5
len: 14
CDR3nt: TGTGCCAGTAGGGACAGAACCTTTCAAGAGACCCAGTACTTC
CDR3aa: CASRDRTFQETQYF

abundance: -
v_gene: TRBV6-1
d_gene: TRBD1
j_gene: TRBJ1-2
len: 15
CDR3nt: TGTGCCAGCAGTGTGAGTACAGGGGATTTCTATGGCTACACCTTC
CDR3aa: CASSVSTGDFYGYTF

abundance: -
v_gene: TRBV7-8
d_gene: TRBD2
j_gene: TRBJ2-5
len: 16
CDR3nt: TGTGCCAGCAGGGGTCAGGGGTTAGCGGGAGTGGAGACCCAGTACTTC
CDR3aa: CASRGQGLAGVETQYF

abundance: -
v_gene: TRBV7-3
d_gene: -
j_gene: TRBJ2-3
len: 15
CDR3nt: TGTGCCAGCAGCCCCTCCCCAAGTCAGGTAGATACGCAGTATTTT
CDR3aa: CASSPSPSQVDTQYF

abundance: -
v_gene: TRBV9
d_gene: TRBD2
j_gene: TRBJ2-7
len: 15
CDR3nt: TGTGCCAGCAGCCCAACTAGCGGGGTTCCGTACGAGCAGTACTTC
CDR3aa: CASSPTSGVPYEQYF

abundance: -
v_gene: TRBV6-5
d_gene: -
j_gene: TRBJ1-4
len: 13
CDR3nt: TGTGCCAGCAGAGGGGCCCGTTATGAAAAACTGTTTTTT
CDR3aa: CASRGARYEKLFF

abundance: -
v_gene: TRBV5-4
d_gene: -
j_gene: TRBJ2-7
len: 14
CDR3nt: TGTGCCAGCAGCTTTCACGGGAACTCCTACGAGCAGTACTTC
CDR3aa: CASSFHGNSYEQYF

abundance: -
v_gene: TRBV4-3
d_gene: TRBD2
j_gene: TRBJ2-1
len: 15
CDR3nt: TGCGCCAGCAGCCTGGGGCCAGGGACTAGCGGTGAGCAGTTCTTC
CDR3aa: CASSLGPGTSGEQFF

abundance: -
v_gene: TRBV27
d_gene: -
j_gene: TRBJ1-5
len: 17
CDR3nt: TGTGCCAGCAGTTTATATCCCCCGGGGGGGAGCAATCAGCCCCAGCATTTT
CDR3aa: CASSLYPPGGSNQPQHF

abundance: -
v_gene: TRBV10-3
d_gene: -
j_gene: TRBJ2-3
len: 15
CDR3nt: TGTGCCGTGGGGCCCGGGAGAGGAGTCACAGATACGCAGTATTTT
CDR3aa: CAVGPGRGVTDTQYF

abundance: -
v_gene: TRBV28
d_gene: -
j_gene: TRBJ1-5
len: 16
CDR3nt: TGTGCCAGCAGTCCAAGGGGCCCACTAAGCAATCAGCCCCAGCATTTT
CDR3aa: CASSPRGPLSNQPQHF

abundance: -
v_gene: TRBV2
d_gene: -
j_gene: TRBJ1-5
len: 13
CDR3nt: TGTGCCAGCAGCGAAGGTTCGGGTCAGCCCCAGCATTTT
CDR3aa: CASSEGSGQPQHF

abundance: -
v_gene: TRBV29-1
d_gene: -
j_gene: TRBJ2-6
len: 15
CDR3nt: TGCAGCGCAGGTTGGGGCGCGAGTGGGGCCAACGTCCTGACTTTC
CDR3aa: CSAGWGASGANVLTF

abundance: -
v_gene: TRBV28
d_gene: -
j_gene: TRBJ1-3
len: 14
CDR3nt: TGTGCCAGCACCTTGGGGGGATCTGGAAACACCATATATTTT
CDR3aa: CASTLGGSGNTIYF

abundance: -
v_gene: TRBV6-5
d_gene: -
j_gene: TRBJ2-5
len: 12
CDR3nt: TGTGCCTGCCCTTCAGGGGTCGAGACCCAGTACTTC
CDR3aa: CACPSGVETQYF

abundance: once
v_gene: TRBV11-2
d_gene: -
j_gene: TRBJ2-2
len: 18
CDR3nt: TGTGCCAGCAGCTCCGTGATAATGACAGGTCCGGACACCGGGGAGCTGTTTTTT
CDR3aa: CASSSVIMTGPDTGELFF

abundance: -
v_gene: TRBV29-1
d_gene: TRBD1
j_gene: TRBJ1-1
len: 13
CDR3nt: TGCAGCGTCCGTCAAGGGGGCAGCACTGAAGCTTTCTTT
CDR3aa: CSVRQGGSTEAFF

abundance: -
v_gene: TRBV7-2
d_gene: -
j_gene: TRBJ1-1
len: 13
CDR3nt: TGTGCCAGCACCCAGGGGACGAACACCGAAGCTTTCTTT
CDR3aa: CASTQGTNTEAFF

abundance: -
v_gene: TRBV7-9
d_gene: TRBD1
j_gene: TRBJ1-6
len: 14
CDR3nt: TGTTCCAGCTCCCCACAGGGGAATAATTCACCCCTCCACTTT
CDR3aa: CSSSPQGNNSPLHF

abundance: -
v_gene: TRBV2
d_gene: -
j_gene: TRBJ2-1
len: 14
CDR3nt: TGTGCCAGCAATGGCAGGGACAACTACAATGAGCAGTTCTTC
CDR3aa: CASNGRDNYNEQFF

abundance: -
v_gene: TRBV5-1
d_gene: -
j_gene: TRBJ2-5
len: 12
CDR3nt: TGCGCCAGCAGCTTCAGGGAAGAGACCCAGTACTTC
CDR3aa: CASSFREETQYF

abundance: -
v_gene: TRBV12-5
d_gene: -
j_gene: TRBJ2-5
len: 14
CDR3nt: TGTGCTAGTGGGTTAGGGGGCGCGGGGGAGACCCAGTACTTC
CDR3aa: CASGLGGAGETQYF

abundance: -
v_gene: TRBV5-8
d_gene: -
j_gene: TRBJ2-5
len: 16
CDR3nt: TGTGCCAGCAGCTTAACGGGTCGGCCGCATATGGAGACCCAGTACTTC
CDR3aa: CASSLTGRPHMETQYF